The next 15 T cell receptor beta chains were all read from a single sample in a study of blood T cell repertoires in COVID-19. Libraries were prepared by immunoSEQ multiplex PCR; TCRdb keeps only in-frame clonotypes and omits some of them. The sample lists about 160,000 clones; around four fifths were seen once. The sample comprised peripheral blood. Receptors originate from a woman aged 80 or over with active or convalescent COVID-19.

The gene calls are TRBV6-5 and TRBJ1-2; TRBD1 matches 9 bases. The CDR3 totals 15 residues. V was pared by 11 bases and J by 0 bases, with 10 bases of the junction left unmatched. Germline V gene data show CDR1 as MNHEY and CDR2 as SVGAGI. The CDR3: CAVQGQGDTNYGYTF. The CDR3 bases are TGTGCCGTCCAGGGACAGGGTGATACTAACTATGGCTACACCTTC.

The chain couples TRBV6-5 to TRBJ1-2, with D tentatively TRBD1 (6 bases). V lost 8 bases and J 1 base, leaving 14 bases between the germline ends. This CDR3 contains 14 residues. CDR1 and CDR2 (germline): MNHEY, SVGAGI. The CDR3 region has the DNA TGTGCCAGCCGAAGGACAGACCTTAACTATGGCTACACCTTC. This gives the protein CASRRTDLNYGYTF.

This rearrangement joins TRBV24-1 to TRBJ2-2, with TRBD1 identical over 7 bases. The CDR3 length is 15 residues. The trim removed 5 bases at V and 0 bases at J, leaving 2 bases unmatched. CDR1 is KGHDR and CDR2 is SFDVKD in the germline V gene. The CDR3 sequence: CATSAGTANTGELFF. For the CDR3, the DNA is TGTGCCACCAGTGCGGGGACAGCGAACACCGGGGAGCTGTTTTTT.

This clone was detected only a few times. The V and J genes are TRBV10-2 and TRBJ1-5; 9 bases are shared with TRBD1. The V segment lost 8 bases and the J segment 1 base; nucleotides outside the gene matches: 6. The CDR3 runs 15 residues. The V gene's germline CDR1 is WSHSY and CDR2 SAAADI. DNA of the CDR3: TGCGCCAGCGGTGGGGGACAGGGCAGCAATCAGCCCCAGCATTTT. Translated, it gives CASGGGQGSNQPQHF.

The V call is TRBV9, the J call TRBJ1-1; 7 bases are a match to TRBD1. V dropped 3 bases and J dropped 1; count of bases not matched to a gene: 6. CDR1 and CDR2 from the germline V gene are SGDLS and YYNGEE. The CDR3 runs 15 residues. In nucleotides, the CDR3 is TGTGCCAGCAGCGCATCCGGGACAGCGAACACTGAAGCTTTCTTT. Residues: CASSASGTANTEAFF.

The chain joins TRBV10-1 to TRBJ1-6, with no clear D. CDR1 and CDR2 (germline): WNHNN, SYGVQD (reference sequence). This CDR3 spans 13 amino acids. V lost 3 bases, J lost 8 bases, and 8 bases lay in between. The CDR3 region is CASSDLFDSPLHF. In nucleotides, the CDR3 is TGCGCCAGCAGTGATTTGTTCGATTCACCCCTCCACTTT.

The chain carries TRBV18 and TRBJ2-3; no clear D gene. From germline, CDR1 is KGHSH and CDR2 LQKENI. The V end was cut by 2 bases, the J end by 2 bases, with 8 bases between. The CDR3 has 14 amino acids. CDR3 region: CASSPKIDTDTQYF. DNA of the CDR3: TGTGCCAGCTCACCAAAGATAGACACAGATACGCAGTATTTT.

V usage is TRBV7-9 and J usage is TRBJ2-1; TRBD1 matches at 12 bases. The V and J ends lost 3 bases and 7 bases, in that order; junction bases with no gene match: 7. From germline, CDR1 is SEHNR and CDR2 FQNEAQ (reference sequence). This CDR3 has 16 amino acids. The chain's CDR3 is CASSFASGQGANEQFF. CDR3 nucleotides: TGTGCCAGCAGCTTTGCTTCGGGACAGGGGGCAAATGAGCAGTTCTTC.

This clone showed up just a few times. The V call is TRBV3-1 (or the pseudogene TRBV3-2), the J call TRBJ2-2, with 9 bases fitting TRBD2. The trim removed 5 bases at V and 6 bases at J, leaving 10 bases unmatched. The CDR3 extends over 16 amino acids. Germline-derived CDR1 and CDR2 are LGHDT and YNNKEL (reference sequence). In nucleotides, the CDR3 is TGTGCCAGCAGCAGGATGGGACTAGCTGCAGCCGGGGAGCTGTTTTTT. This sequence encodes CASSRMGLAAAGELFF.

The chain is built from TRBV6-6 and TRBJ1-5; the match to TRBD1 covers 7 bases. The V segment lost 0 bases and the J segment 2 bases; nucleotides outside the gene matches: 4. The CDR3 runs to 16 residues. Germline loops: CDR1 MNHNY, CDR2 SVGAGI (reference sequence). CDR3 nucleotide sequence: TGTGCCAGCAGTTACTCGACAGGGAATGGCAATCAGCCCCAGCATTTT. Translation: CASSYSTGNGNQPQHF.

This clone came up a few times. The V and J genes are TRBV7-2 and TRBJ1-6; D gene unclear. The V gene lost 1 base and the J gene lost 0 bases, with 4 bases spanning the gap. This CDR3 has 15 amino acids. CDR1 and CDR2 (germline): SGHTA, FQGNSA. The CDR3 loop is CASSLGSSYNSPLHF. In DNA form, the CDR3 reads TGTGCCAGCAGCTTAGGGAGCTCCTATAATTCACCCCTCCACTTT.

As DNA, the CDR3 is TGTGCCAGTAGTACCCCGATAGTAACCTCTGGCTACACCTTC. Translated, it gives CASSTPIVTSGYTF. The chain uses TRBV19 and TRBJ1-2; D not certain. CDR1 is LNHDA and CDR2 is SQIVND in the germline V gene (reference sequence). The CDR3 is made up of 14 amino acids. V dropped 4 bases and J dropped 7 bases, with 16 bases sitting between them. The variable domain in full, with the rest retrieved from reference TRBV19 and TRBJ1-2, is DGGITQSPKYLFRKEGQNVTLSCEQNLNHDAMYWYRQDPGQGLRLIYYSQIVNDFQKGDIAEGYSVSREKKESFPLTVTSAQKNPTAFYLCASSTPIVTSGYTFGSGTRLTVV.

The J gene is TRBJ1-3, the V gene TRBV5-1; 11 bases align to TRBD1. Germline CDR1 and CDR2: SGHRS and YFSETQ. V shed 4 bases and J 1 base; nucleotides not matched to a gene: 7. The CDR3 has 17 residues. As DNA, the CDR3 is TGCGCCAGCAGCCCGGCCCGGGACAGGGGGTCTGGAAACACCATATATTTT. Translation gives CASSPARDRGSGNTIYF.

This clone occurred once. The chain uses TRBV10-3 and TRBJ2-7, with 7 bases identical to TRBD2. The V and J ends lost 0 bases and 5 bases, in that order; junction bases with no gene match: 4. The length of the CDR3 is 14 residues. Germline CDR1 ENHRY, CDR2 SYGVKD. The CDR3 coding sequence is TGTGCCATCAGTGAGTCTAGTGGGAGGGACGAGCAGTACTTC. Its translation: CAISESSGRDEQYF.

The J gene is TRBJ2-5, the V gene TRBV19, with 7 bases aligning to TRBD1. V gave up 5 bases and J gave up 3 bases; unmatched junction bases: 12. Looked up from germline, CDR1 is LNHDA and CDR2 is SQIVND (reference sequence). The CDR3 runs to 16 residues. The CDR3 bases are TGTGCCAGTAGTCCCGCTGGACAGGTTGGGGAAGAGACCCAGTACTTC. It translates to CASSPAGQVGEETQYF. Filled out from reference TRBV19 and TRBJ2-5, the complete variable domain reads DGGITQSPKYLFRKEGQNVTLSCEQNLNHDAMYWYRQDPGQGLRLIYYSQIVNDFQKGDIAEGYSVSREKKESFPLTVTSAQKNPTAFYLCASSPAGQVGEETQYFGPGTRLLVL.